This TCR beta chain was recovered during a study of regulatory T cells in long-lasting Graves disease. Time point specified: newly diagnosed GD, antithyroid drugs for less than 3 months. Making the TCR library involved RNA that had been extracted from PBMCs. Notes on the study in general: Having only a small sample size may have limited accuracy. Persistent disease preferred TRBV28, TRBJ1-2 and TRBJ2-5.

From germline, CDR1 is LGHNA and CDR2 YNFKEQ. V lost 0 bases, J lost 4 bases, and 18 bases stayed unmatched. This CDR3 has 19 amino acids. Comment on this clonotype: What it recognizes is unknown.

CDR3-region Arm-PCR and iRepertoire HTBI primers produced the TCR beta libraries. Original processing notes: Segment identification across samples yielded some 63 TRBV and more than twelve TRBJ segments. Each CDR3 protein is one row after TCRdb ran MiXCR on the multiplex PCR reads. The authors' filters were not applied to this entry. The sample holds approximately 350,000 distinct CDR3 sequences; 15% to 20% are singletons and the top ten take 20%. These records were also assigned to another study, of T cells in Graves' hyperthyroidism and ophthalmopathy. That report notes: Progression to ophthalmopathy was predicted a median of 6.5 months early.

Sequences were derived from peripheral blood mononuclear cells (PBMCs), sampled at new diagnosis, from a patient treated with antithyroid drugs. The source is a woman between 18 and 30 years old with Graves disease. V gene TRBV4-2 combines with J gene TRBJ2-7, with 7 bases lining up with TRBD2. The CDR3 bases are TGTGCCAGCAGCCAAGATTCGCCCCGTACTAGCGCCAGACGGTACGAGCAGTACTTC. Its translation is CASSQDSPRTSARRYEQYF.